This T cell receptor beta chain was identified in a study of identical twins. Overall study results and limits: Zero-insertion analyses could be partly confounded by invariant MAIT and iNKT cells.

To note about this clonotype: What it recognizes is unknown.

TCRdb itself ran the 5' RACE reads through MiXCR, one entry per CDR3 protein. The sample includes under 300,000 distinct CDR3 sequences, about 8.9% of them seen just once. Losses at the gene ends were 5 bases for V and 4 bases for J; bases not matched to a gene: 12. The CDR3 has 18 residues. Germline-derived CDR1 and CDR2 are SGHAT and FQDESV (reference sequence). This sample was also put to use in a study of yellow fever vaccine responses in identical twins.

The TCR comes from a woman under 30 in good health. This chain joins TRBV11-1 and TRBJ2-6; TRBD1 matches at 9 bases. The source material was CD8+ T cells sorted from blood. The chain's CDR3 is CASSTRTGEAGGANVLTF. For the CDR3, the DNA is TGTGCCAGCAGCACCCGGACAGGGGAGGCAGGAGGGGCCAACGTCCTGACTTTC.